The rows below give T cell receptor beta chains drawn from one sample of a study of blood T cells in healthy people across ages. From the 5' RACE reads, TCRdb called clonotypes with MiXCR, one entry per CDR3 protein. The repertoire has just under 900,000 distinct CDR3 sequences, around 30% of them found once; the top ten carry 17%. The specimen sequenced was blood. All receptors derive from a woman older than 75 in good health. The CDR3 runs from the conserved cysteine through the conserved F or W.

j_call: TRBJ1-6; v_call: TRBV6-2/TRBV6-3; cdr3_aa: CASEGSRSPLHF
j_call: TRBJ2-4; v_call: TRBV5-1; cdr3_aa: CASSLEGIKDIQYF
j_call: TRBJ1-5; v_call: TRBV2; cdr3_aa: CASSEGTGVKQPQHF
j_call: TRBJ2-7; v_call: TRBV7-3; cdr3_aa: CASSANPGHHYEQYF
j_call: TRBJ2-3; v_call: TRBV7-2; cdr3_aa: CASLAGPSTDTQYF
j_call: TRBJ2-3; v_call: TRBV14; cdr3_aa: CASLLPRGTCTDTQYF
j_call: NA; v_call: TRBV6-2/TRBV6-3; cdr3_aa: CASSYSSDLYEQYF
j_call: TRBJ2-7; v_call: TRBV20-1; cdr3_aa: CSAKLAGANYEQYF
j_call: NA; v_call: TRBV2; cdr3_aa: CASRDPGLALYEQYF
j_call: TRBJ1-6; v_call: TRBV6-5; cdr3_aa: CASSPARASYNSPLHF
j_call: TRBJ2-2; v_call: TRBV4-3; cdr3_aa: CASSQPSTGSHTGELFF
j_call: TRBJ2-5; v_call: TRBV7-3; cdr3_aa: CASSRLAASTGEQYF
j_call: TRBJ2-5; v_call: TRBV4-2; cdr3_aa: CASSQDLRDSETQYF
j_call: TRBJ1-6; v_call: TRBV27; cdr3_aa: CASSPPGGSYNSPLHF
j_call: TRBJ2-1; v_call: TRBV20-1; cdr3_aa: CSAPRHNEQFF
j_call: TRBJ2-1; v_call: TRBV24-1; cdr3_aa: CATMDSYYNEQFF
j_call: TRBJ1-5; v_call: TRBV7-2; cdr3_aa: CASSLAAAGQPQHF
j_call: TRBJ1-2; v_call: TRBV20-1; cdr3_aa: CSAPSGPYGYTF
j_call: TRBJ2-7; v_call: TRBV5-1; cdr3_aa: CASSFSGTPSSYEQYF
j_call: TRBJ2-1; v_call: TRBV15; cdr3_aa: CATSRGHQDNEQFF
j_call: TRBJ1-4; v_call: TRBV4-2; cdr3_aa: CASSQEGQVNEKLFF
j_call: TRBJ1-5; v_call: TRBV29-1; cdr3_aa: CSVRGQGLNQPQHF
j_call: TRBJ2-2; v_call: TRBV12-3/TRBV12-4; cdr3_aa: CASSWGTGRTGELFF
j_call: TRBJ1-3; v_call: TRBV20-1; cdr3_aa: CSARDPGKGNTIYF
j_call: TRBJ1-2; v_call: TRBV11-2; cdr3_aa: CASSFGPDRLASYGYTF
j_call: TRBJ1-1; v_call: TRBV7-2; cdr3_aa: CASSRAYMNTEAFF
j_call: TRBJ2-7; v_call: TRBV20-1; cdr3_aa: CSANRQGLFEQYF
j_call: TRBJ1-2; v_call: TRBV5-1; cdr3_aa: CASSLDVRDYGYTF
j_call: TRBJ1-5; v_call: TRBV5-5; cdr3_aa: CASSGVPSNQPQHF
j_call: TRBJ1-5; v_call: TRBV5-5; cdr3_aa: CASSLWLPVNSNQPQHF
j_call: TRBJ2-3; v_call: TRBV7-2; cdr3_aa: CASSYRVGDTQYF
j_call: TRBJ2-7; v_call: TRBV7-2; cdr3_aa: CASSPGPDRYDTYEQYF
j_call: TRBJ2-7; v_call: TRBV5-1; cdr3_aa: CASSPPTSAYEQYF
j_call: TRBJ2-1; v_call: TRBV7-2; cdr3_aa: CASSRKTGTGVYNEQFF
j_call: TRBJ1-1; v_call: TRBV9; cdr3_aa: CASSVTTGLMNTEAFF
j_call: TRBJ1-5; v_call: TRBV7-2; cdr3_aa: CASSLEARVNNQPQHF
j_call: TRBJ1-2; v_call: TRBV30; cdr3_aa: CAWSAPPGYGYTF
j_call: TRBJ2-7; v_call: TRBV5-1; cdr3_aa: CASSLGGQASREQYF
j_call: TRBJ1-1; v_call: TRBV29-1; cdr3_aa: CSVENRTGAVAFF
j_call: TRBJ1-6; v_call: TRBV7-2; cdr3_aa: CTGSQTGKGRDSPLHF
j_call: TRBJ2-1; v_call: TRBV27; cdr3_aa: CASRTVSGGASYNEQFF
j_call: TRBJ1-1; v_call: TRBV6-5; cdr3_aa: CASGGLRNTEAFF